A selection of T cell receptor beta chains follows, all from one sample in a study of T cell responses to AZD1222 COVID-19 vaccine. Produced via immunoSEQ multiplex PCR; TCRdb's table is partial and in-frame only. The table lists over 110,000 clones, 85% to 95% of them singletons, with 4.5% to 5.5% in the top ten. The sequencing used peripheral blood, collected on day 0 of AZD1222 vaccination. Receptors were obtained from an adult in good health. Both conserved end residues are part of each CDR3. The D gene is left open where the match is weak. Size is omitted from some rows. Given values are once, few, many or a class for expanded clones.

size,V,length,D,J,DNA,CDR3
NA,TRBV5-1,12,TRBD1,TRBJ2-1,TGCGCCAGCAGCTTGGAAGGGACAGGGCAGTTCTTC,CASSLEGTGQFF
NA,TRBV2,14,NA,TRBJ1-6,TGTGCCAGCAGTGCAGGCCAGGGTAGTTCACCCCTCCACTTT,CASSAGQGSSPLHF
NA,TRBV6-4,16,NA,TRBJ2-1,TGTGCCAGCAGTGATTGGTACAGGAGCTCCTACAATGAGCAGTTCTTC,CASSDWYRSSYNEQFF
NA,TRBV9,15,TRBD1,TRBJ1-2,TGTGCCAGCAGCGGGCAAACAGGGGGGGGCTATGGCTACACCTTC,CASSGQTGGGYGYTF
NA,TRBV9,14,NA,TRBJ1-3,TGTGCCAGCAGCCAGGTTCTCTCTGGAAACACCATATATTTT,CASSQVLSGNTIYF
NA,TRBV7-8,15,NA,TRBJ2-7,TGTGCCAGCAGCTTAAACCCCGCGGCATCCTACGAGCAGTACTTC,CASSLNPAASYEQYF
once,TRBV6-2/TRBV6-3,14,NA,TRBJ1-2,TGTGCCAGCAGTTACCTCGAAAGGATCTATGGCTACACCTTC,CASSYLERIYGYTF
NA,TRBV3-1/TRBV3-2,14,NA,TRBJ1-1,TGTGCCAGCAGCCAAATGTGGACGGAAACTGAAGCTTTCTTT,CASSQMWTETEAFF
once,TRBV7-9,11,NA,TRBJ1-2,TGTGCCAGCAGCTTAGGGGGACGGTACACCTTC,CASSLGGRYTF
NA,TRBV6-5,11,NA,TRBJ1-3,TGTGCCAGCAAATCTGGAAACACCATATATTTT,CASKSGNTIYF
NA,TRBV3-1/TRBV3-2,13,TRBD1,TRBJ1-2,TGTGCCAGCAGCCAAGATGAGGGGGCCGGCTACACCTTC,CASSQDEGAGYTF
once,TRBV5-1,17,TRBD2,TRBJ2-3,TGCGCCAGCAGCTTGGTGGGACTAGCGGGGAGCACAGATACGCAGTATTTT,CASSLVGLAGSTDTQYF
NA,TRBV7-2,13,NA,TRBJ2-7,TGTGCCAGCAGCTTAAATTTATCGGACGAGCAGTACTTC,CASSLNLSDEQYF
NA,TRBV4-2,15,TRBD1,TRBJ1-2,TGTGCCAGCAGCCAAGCCAAGGACAGGGCCTTTGGCTACACCTTC,CASSQAKDRAFGYTF
NA,TRBV5-1,17,NA,TRBJ2-6,TGCGCCAGCAGACTTCGTTCAGGGGACTCTGGGGCCAACGTCCTGACTTTC,CASRLRSGDSGANVLTF
few,TRBV5-6,15,NA,TRBJ2-2,TGTGCCAGCAGCTTGGGACAAGCTGGCACCGGGGAGCTGTTTTTT,CASSLGQAGTGELFF
NA,TRBV19,13,NA,TRBJ1-1,TGTGCCAGTAAGTATCAACAGAACACTGAAGCTTTCTTT,CASKYQQNTEAFF
NA,TRBV6-2/TRBV6-3,16,TRBD1,TRBJ1-2,TGTGCCAGCAGTTTCCGGCCCGGGGGACAGAACTATGGCTACACCTTC,CASSFRPGGQNYGYTF
NA,TRBV4-3,15,NA,TRBJ2-3,TGCGCCAGCAGCCATAGTATAACAGTCACAGATACGCAGTATTTT,CASSHSITVTDTQYF
NA,TRBV9,17,NA,TRBJ2-2,TGTGCCAGCAGCGTAGCTGGGGGGACAGCGAACACCGGGGAGCTGTTTTTT,CASSVAGGTANTGELFF
NA,TRBV7-9,17,TRBD1,TRBJ1-4,TGTGCCAGCAGCTTAGGGATCCAGGGGGCGGCTAATGAAAAACTGTTTTTT,CASSLGIQGAANEKLFF
NA,TRBV6-1,12,NA,TRBJ1-2,TGTGCCAGCAGTGAAGAGATAGCTGGCTACACCTTC,CASSEEIAGYTF
NA,TRBV2,12,NA,TRBJ2-7,TGTGCCAGCAGAGGACTAACCTACGAGCAGTACTTC,CASRGLTYEQYF
NA,TRBV5-4,15,NA,TRBJ2-2,TGTGCCAGCAGCTTGGGTCTGGGGAACACCGGGGAGCTGTTTTTT,CASSLGLGNTGELFF
NA,TRBV2,15,NA,TRBJ2-6,TGTGCCAGCAGAGACAGGATCTCTGGGGCCAACGTCCTGACTTTC,CASRDRISGANVLTF
NA,TRBV6-1,13,NA,TRBJ1-2,TGTGCCAGCAGTGAAAGGCAGGTAGACGGCTACACCTTC,CASSERQVDGYTF
NA,TRBV3-1/TRBV3-2,17,TRBD2,TRBJ2-7,TGTGCCAGCAGCCGGGAAGCCAGACTAGCGGGATTATCCGAGCAGTACTTC,CASSREARLAGLSEQYF
NA,TRBV5-1,15,TRBD2,TRBJ2-3,TGCGCCAGCAGCCCCTTTGCGGGAGGCACAGATACGCAGTATTTT,CASSPFAGGTDTQYF
NA,TRBV5-1,15,TRBD1,TRBJ1-2,TGCGCCAGCAGCAGCGGACAGGGTGCGAACTATGGCTACACCTTC,CASSSGQGANYGYTF
NA,TRBV5-1,15,TRBD1,TRBJ1-2,TGCGCCAGCAGCTTGGTCCCAGACAGGGAGTATGGCTACACCTTC,CASSLVPDREYGYTF
NA,TRBV11-2,13,NA,TRBJ2-5,TGTGCCAGCAGCTTCTTGAGAGGAGAGACCCAGTACTTC,CASSFLRGETQYF
NA,TRBV11-2,17,TRBD2,TRBJ2-3,TGTGCCAGCAGCATAGCGCCGCGGGAGGGTGACACAGATACGCAGTATTTT,CASSIAPREGDTDTQYF
NA,TRBV18,18,NA,TRBJ2-6,TGTGCCAGCTCACCCCTGGGTCAGGGCCACTCTGGGGCCAACGTCCTGACTTTC,CASSPLGQGHSGANVLTF
NA,TRBV6-2/TRBV6-3,15,TRBD2,TRBJ2-7,TGTGCCAGCAGTTACCTTCGGGAGGTAAGACCCGAGCAGTACTTC,CASSYLREVRPEQYF
NA,TRBV19,17,NA,TRBJ2-1,TGTGCCAGTAGTATAGCCAGGGGCCTTAGCTCCTACAATGAGCAGTTCTTC,CASSIARGLSSYNEQFF
NA,TRBV27,11,NA,TRBJ2-1,TGTGCCAGCAGTTTTTCGCATGAGCAGTTCTTC,CASSFSHEQFF
NA,TRBV30,13,NA,TRBJ1-2,TGTGCCTGGAGGATTTCCGCGAACTATGGCTACACCTTC,CAWRISANYGYTF
NA,TRBV7-9,13,NA,TRBJ1-2,TGTGCCAGCAGCTTTACAGATTCCTATGGCTACACCTTC,CASSFTDSYGYTF
once,TRBV2,15,NA,TRBJ2-2,TGTGCCAGCATCCCGAGAGAGGATTATACCGGGGAGCTGTTTTTT,CASIPREDYTGELFF
NA,TRBV12-3/TRBV12-4,12,NA,TRBJ2-7,TGTGCCAGCAGTTTCGGCTCATGGGAGCAGTACTTC,CASSFGSWEQYF
NA,TRBV2,13,TRBD1,TRBJ1-2,TGTGCCAGCAGTGCCCGGGACAGCTATGGCTACACCTTC,CASSARDSYGYTF
NA,TRBV19,12,NA,TRBJ1-1,TGTGCCAGTAGTCTACAGGGCACTGAAGCTTTCTTT,CASSLQGTEAFF
NA,TRBV7-9,16,TRBD2,TRBJ2-1,TGTGCCAGCAGCTCCCTGGGACTAAGCTCCTACAATGAGCAGTTCTTC,CASSSLGLSSYNEQFF
once,TRBV3-1/TRBV3-2,17,NA,TRBJ2-3,TGTGCCAGCAGCGGGGACCATCCCACTTGTCATGCAGATACGCAGTATTTT,CASSGDHPTCHADTQYF
NA,TRBV5-4,15,NA,TRBJ2-3,TGTGCCAGCAGCTTGTCTGGGCTCATCACAGATACGCAGTATTTT,CASSLSGLITDTQYF
once,TRBV10-3,15,NA,TRBJ2-6,TGTGCCATCAGTGAAAGGGTTTCTGGGGCCAACGTCCTGACTTTC,CAISERVSGANVLTF
once,TRBV2,12,NA,TRBJ1-5,TGTGCCAGCAGGGCAGGCAATCAGCCCCAGCATTTT,CASRAGNQPQHF
NA,TRBV7-2,16,TRBD1,TRBJ1-2,TGTGCCAGCAGTCCCATAGGACAGGGGATCCTCTATGGCTACACCTTC,CASSPIGQGILYGYTF